This TCR beta chain was identified during a study of T cells in Graves' hyperthyroidism and ophthalmopathy. The CDR3 regions of TCR beta were amplified from RNA transcripts. TCR CDR3 underwent first-round RT-PCR with the HTBI primer set. TCRdb redid the calling of the multiplex PCR reads with MiXCR, one entry per CDR3 protein. There are a few hundred thousand distinct CDR3 sequences in the sample; about 15% occur only once, and less than 6% lies in the top ten. In its sample, this clonotype was seen once. This CDR3 spans 15 amino acids. J gave up 4 bases and V 5 bases, and 10 bases lay outside the gene matches. Germline V gene sequence: CDR1 MNHEY, CDR2 SMNVEV (reference sequence).

The sample consisted of blood. This TCR was recovered from a woman in her twenties or thirties with Graves' hyperthyroidism that later progressed to Graves' ophthalmopathy. The chain joins TRBV27 to TRBJ1-2; 7 nucleotides match TRBD1. The CDR3 loop reads CASSMGTEKRYGYTF. The CDR3 nucleotides are TGTGCCAGCAGTATGGGGACAGAGAAACGCTATGGCTACACCTTC.